This T cell receptor beta chain was obtained from a study of blood T cells in healthy people across ages. General study results and limits: Greater diversity and more naive CD4+ cells were seen in long-lived donors than in aged donors. A strong correlation between TCR beta diversity and naive T cell percentage was seen.

This clonotype was counted only a few times. The antigen remains unidentified. The CDR3 consists of 14 residues. Trimming took off 2 bases at V and 6 bases at J, with 12 bases between the two ends. Germline CDR1 and CDR2: MNHNY and SVGAGI (reference sequence). A J-beta primer mix and a sample-barcoded 5' primer were used in a second PCR of about 7 to 11 cycles. TCRdb passed the 5' RACE reads through MiXCR, listing each CDR3 protein once. The table records roughly 2 million distinct CDR3 sequences, 40% to 55% of them present only once. The study isolated at least 6.5 million PBMCs from each sample. The receptor comes from a woman aged 40 to 50 in good health. The rearrangement links TRBV6-6 to TRBJ2-3; D possibly matches TRBD1 or TRBD2 (5 bases each). Material for sequencing was blood. The CDR3: CASSYGTVGDTQYF. CDR3 bases: TGTGCCAGCAGTTACGGGACGGTCGGGGATACGCAGTATTTT.